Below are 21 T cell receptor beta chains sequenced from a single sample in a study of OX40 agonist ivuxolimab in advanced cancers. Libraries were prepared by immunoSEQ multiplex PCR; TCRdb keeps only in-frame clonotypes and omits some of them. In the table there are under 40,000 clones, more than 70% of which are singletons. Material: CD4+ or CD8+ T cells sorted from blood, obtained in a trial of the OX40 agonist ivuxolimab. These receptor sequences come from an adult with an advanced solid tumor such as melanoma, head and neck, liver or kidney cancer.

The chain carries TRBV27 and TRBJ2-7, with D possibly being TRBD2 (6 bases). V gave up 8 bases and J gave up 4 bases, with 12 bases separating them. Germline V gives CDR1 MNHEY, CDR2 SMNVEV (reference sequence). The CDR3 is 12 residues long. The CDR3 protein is CASGTDRYEQYF. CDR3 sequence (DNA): TGTGCCAGCGGGACTGATCGGTACGAGCAGTACTTC.

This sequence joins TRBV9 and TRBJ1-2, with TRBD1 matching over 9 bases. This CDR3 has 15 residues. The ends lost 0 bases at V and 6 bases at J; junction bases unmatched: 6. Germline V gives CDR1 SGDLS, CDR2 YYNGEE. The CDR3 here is CASSVEYRGRDGYTF. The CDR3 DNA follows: TGTGCCAGCAGCGTAGAGTACAGGGGGCGGGATGGCTACACCTTC.

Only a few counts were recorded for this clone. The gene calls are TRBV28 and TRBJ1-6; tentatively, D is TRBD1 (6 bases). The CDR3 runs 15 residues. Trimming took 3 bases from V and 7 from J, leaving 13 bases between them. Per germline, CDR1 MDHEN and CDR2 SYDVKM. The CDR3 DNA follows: TGTGCCAGCAGTTTCACCCGACAGGTAAATTCACCCCTCCACTTT. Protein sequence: CASSFTRQVNSPLHF.

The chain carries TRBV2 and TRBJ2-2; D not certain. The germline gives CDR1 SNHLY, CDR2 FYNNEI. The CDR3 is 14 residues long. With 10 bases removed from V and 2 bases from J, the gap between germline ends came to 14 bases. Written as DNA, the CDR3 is TGTGCCAACCCTAAGGGCAGAAACACCGGGGAGCTGTTTTTT. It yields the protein CANPKGRNTGELFF.

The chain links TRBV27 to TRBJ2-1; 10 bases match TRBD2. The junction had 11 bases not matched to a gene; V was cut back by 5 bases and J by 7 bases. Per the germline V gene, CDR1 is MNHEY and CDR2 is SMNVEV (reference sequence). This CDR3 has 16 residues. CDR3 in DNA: TGTGCCAGCAGTGTCCGACTAGCGGGCCAAGGGAATGAGCAGTTCTTC. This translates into CASSVRLAGQGNEQFF.

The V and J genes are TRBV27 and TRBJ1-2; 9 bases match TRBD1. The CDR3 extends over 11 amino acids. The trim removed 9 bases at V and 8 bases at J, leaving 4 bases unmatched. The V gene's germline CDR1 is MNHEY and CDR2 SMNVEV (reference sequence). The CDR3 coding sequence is TGTGCCAGTGGGACAGGGATGGGCTACACCTTC. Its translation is CASGTGMGYTF.

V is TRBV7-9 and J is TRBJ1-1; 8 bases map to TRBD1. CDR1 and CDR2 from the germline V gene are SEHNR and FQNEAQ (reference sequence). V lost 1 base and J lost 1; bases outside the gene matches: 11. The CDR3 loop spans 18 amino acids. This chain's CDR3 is CASSLVKRTGTGNTEAFF. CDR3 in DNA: TGTGCCAGCAGCTTAGTGAAGAGGACCGGGACAGGGAACACTGAAGCTTTCTTT.

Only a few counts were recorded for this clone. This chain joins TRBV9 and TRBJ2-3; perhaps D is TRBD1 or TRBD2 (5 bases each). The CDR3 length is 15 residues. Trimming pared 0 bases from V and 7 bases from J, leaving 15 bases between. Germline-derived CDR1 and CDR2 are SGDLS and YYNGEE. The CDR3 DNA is TGTGCCAGCAGCGTAGCTACGGGACGCAGCTATACGCAGTATTTT. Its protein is CASSVATGRSYTQYF. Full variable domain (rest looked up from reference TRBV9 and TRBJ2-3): DSGVTQTPKHLITATGQRVTLRCSPRSGDLSVYWYQQSLDQGLQFLIQYYNGEERAKGNILERFSAQQFPDLHSELNLSSLELGDSALYFCASSVATGRSYTQYFGPGTRLTVL.

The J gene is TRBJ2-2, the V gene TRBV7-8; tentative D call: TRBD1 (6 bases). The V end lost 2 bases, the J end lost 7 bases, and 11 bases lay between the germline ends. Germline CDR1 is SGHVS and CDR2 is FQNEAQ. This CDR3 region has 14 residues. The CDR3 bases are TGTGCCAGCAGCTTAACTCAGGGGTACGGGGAGCTGTTTTTT. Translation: CASSLTQGYGELFF.

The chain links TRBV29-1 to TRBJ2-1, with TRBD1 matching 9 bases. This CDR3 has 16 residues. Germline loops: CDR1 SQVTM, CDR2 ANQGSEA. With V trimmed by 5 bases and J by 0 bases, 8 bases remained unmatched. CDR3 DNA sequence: TGCAGCGTTAGGACAGGGGACGTCATCTCCTACAATGAGCAGTTCTTC. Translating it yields CSVRTGDVISYNEQFF.

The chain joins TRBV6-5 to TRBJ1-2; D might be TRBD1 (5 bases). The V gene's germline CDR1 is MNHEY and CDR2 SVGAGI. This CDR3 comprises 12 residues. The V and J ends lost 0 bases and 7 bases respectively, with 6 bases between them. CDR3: CASSYSGAGYTF. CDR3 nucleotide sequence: TGTGCCAGCAGTTACTCAGGGGCTGGCTACACCTTC.

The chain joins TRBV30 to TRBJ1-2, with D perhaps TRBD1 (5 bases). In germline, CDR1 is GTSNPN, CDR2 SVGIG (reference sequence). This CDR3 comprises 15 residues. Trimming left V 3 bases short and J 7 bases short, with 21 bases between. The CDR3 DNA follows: TGTGCCTGGAGGCCGGGGGTAGCCGCAACTTTTGGCTACACCTTC. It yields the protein CAWRPGVAATFGYTF.

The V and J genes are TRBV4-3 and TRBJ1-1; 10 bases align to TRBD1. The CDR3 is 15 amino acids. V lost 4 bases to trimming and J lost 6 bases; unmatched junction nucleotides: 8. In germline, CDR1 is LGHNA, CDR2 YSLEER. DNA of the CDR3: TGCGCCAGCAGCCGATCTTGGACAGGGGGTGCTGAAGCTTTCTTT. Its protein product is CASSRSWTGGAEAFF.

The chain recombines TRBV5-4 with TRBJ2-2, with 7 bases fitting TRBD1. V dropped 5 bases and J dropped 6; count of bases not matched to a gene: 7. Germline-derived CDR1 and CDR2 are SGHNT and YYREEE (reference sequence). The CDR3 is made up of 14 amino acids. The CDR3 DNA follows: TGTGCCAGCAGTCGGGACAGACGACCCGGGGAGCTGTTTTTT. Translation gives CASSRDRRPGELFF.

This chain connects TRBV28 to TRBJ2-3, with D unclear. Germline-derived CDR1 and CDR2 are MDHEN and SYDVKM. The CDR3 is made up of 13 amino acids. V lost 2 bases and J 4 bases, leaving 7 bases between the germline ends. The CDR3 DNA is TGTGCCAGCAGTTTAGGCGCGGCAGATACGCAGTATTTT. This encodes CASSLGAADTQYF.

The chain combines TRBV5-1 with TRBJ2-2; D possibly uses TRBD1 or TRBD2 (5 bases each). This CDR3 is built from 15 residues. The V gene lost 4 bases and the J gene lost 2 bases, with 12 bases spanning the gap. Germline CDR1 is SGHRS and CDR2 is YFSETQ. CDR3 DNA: TGCGCCAGCAGCCTCCGGGACCCTAACACCGGGGAGCTGTTTTTT. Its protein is CASSLRDPNTGELFF.

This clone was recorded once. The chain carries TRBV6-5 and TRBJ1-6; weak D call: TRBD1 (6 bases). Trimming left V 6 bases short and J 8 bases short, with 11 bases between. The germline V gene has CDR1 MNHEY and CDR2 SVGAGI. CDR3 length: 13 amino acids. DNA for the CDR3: TGTGCCAGCAGAGGACAGTCGGATTCACCCCTCCACTTT. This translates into CASRGQSDSPLHF.

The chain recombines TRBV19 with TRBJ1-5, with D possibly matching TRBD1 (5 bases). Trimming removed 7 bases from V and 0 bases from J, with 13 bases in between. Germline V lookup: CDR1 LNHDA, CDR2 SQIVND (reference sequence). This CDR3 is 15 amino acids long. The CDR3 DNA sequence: TGTGCCAGTATCCCAGCCGGGACTAGCAATCAGCCCCAGCATTTT. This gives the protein CASIPAGTSNQPQHF.

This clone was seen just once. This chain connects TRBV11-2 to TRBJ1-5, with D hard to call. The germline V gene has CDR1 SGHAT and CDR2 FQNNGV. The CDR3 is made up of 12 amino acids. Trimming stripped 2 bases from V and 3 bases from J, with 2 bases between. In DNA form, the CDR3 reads TGTGCCAGCAGCTTATCCAATCAGCCCCAGCATTTT. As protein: CASSLSNQPQHF.

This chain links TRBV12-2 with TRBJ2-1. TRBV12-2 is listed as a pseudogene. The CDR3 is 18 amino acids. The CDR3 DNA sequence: TGTGCAAGTCGCTTGAGCCCAAAGGGCACAGTCGCTTACAATGAGCAGTTCTTC. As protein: CASRLSPKGTVAYNEQFF.

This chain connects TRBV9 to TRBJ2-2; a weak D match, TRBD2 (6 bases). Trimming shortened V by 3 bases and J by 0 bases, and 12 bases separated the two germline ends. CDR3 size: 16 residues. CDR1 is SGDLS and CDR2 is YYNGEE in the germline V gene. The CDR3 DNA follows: TGTGCCAGCAGCGCCCGACTAGAGGCGAACACCGGGGAGCTGTTTTTT. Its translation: CASSARLEANTGELFF.